The 27 T cell receptor beta chains presented below share a single source sample, sequenced in a study of cytomegalovirus exposure and HLA in healthy donors. The PCR had 60 Vbeta and 13 Jbeta primers. The method was immunoSEQ multiplex PCR; TCRdb's version includes in-frame clones alone and lacks a portion of them. The sample includes some 180,000 clones, 82% of them seen just once. Sequences were obtained from PBMCs. All receptors derive from a middle-aged man in good health and CMV-seronegative.

V is TRBV4-1 and J is TRBJ2-1, with 8 positions matching TRBD1. V lost 4 bases, J lost 8 bases, and 7 bases stayed unmatched. Germline CDR1 MGHRA, CDR2 YSYEKL. This CDR3 region has 14 residues. The CDR3 nucleotides are TGCGCCAGCAGCCCAGGACAGGGAAGAGATGAGCAGTTCTTC. Encoded protein: CASSPGQGRDEQFF.

The V gene is TRBV4-3, the J gene TRBJ2-3, with D unresolved. V lost 0 bases and J lost 6, with 13 bases in between. CDR3 length equals 15 residues. The germline V gene encodes CDR1 LGHNA and CDR2 YSLEER. The DNA of the CDR3 is TGCGCCAGCAGCCAAGATCCGCTCACGAGGGATACGCAGTATTTT. Translating gives CASSQDPLTRDTQYF.

This clone was observed a single time. The chain is built from TRBV7-9 and TRBJ2-1; 7 positions match TRBD2. The CDR3 sequence is 14 residues long. V shed 5 bases and J 7 bases; nucleotides not matched to a gene: 8. Germline CDR1 and CDR2: SEHNR and FQNEAQ (reference sequence). The CDR3 DNA reads TGTGCCAGCAGCCCCCCGCCCGGGAGGAATGAGCAGTTCTTC. As protein: CASSPPPGRNEQFF. Combining the CDR3 with reference TRBV7-9 and TRBJ2-1 gives the whole variable domain DTGVSQNPRHKITKRGQNVTFRCDPISEHNRLYWYRQTLGQGPEFLTYFQNEAQLEKSRLLSDRFSAERPKGSFSTLEIQRTEQGDSAMYLCASSPPPGRNEQFFGPGTRLTVL.

V usage is TRBV6-4 and J usage is TRBJ2-6; D is unclear. The CDR3 runs 16 residues. Germline V gene data show CDR1 as MRHNA and CDR2 as SNTAGT. Trimming stripped 4 bases from V and 0 bases from J, with 10 bases between. CDR3 nucleotides: TGTGCCAGCAGTGGTGTCATTTTCTCTGGGGCCAACGTCCTGACTTTC. Its translation: CASSGVIFSGANVLTF.

CDR3 coding DNA: TGCGCCAGCAGCCAAGCAGCGGGGGGGGCTAACACCGGGGAGCTGTTTTTT. This codes for CASSQAAGGANTGELFF. The V call is TRBV4-1, the J call TRBJ2-2; 10 bases match TRBD2. V was pared by 1 base and J by 2 bases, with 4 bases of the junction left unmatched. The length of the CDR3 is 17 residues. The germline V gene has CDR1 MGHRA and CDR2 YSYEKL.

This clone came up once. The junction differs from germline at one of its ends, possibly a read error. This chain joins TRBV28 and TRBJ2-7; a weak D match, TRBD2 (5 bases). This CDR3 has 15 residues. The germline V gene has CDR1 MDHEN and CDR2 SYDVKM. The CDR3 loop reads CASSTSLGIAFDWDF. The CDR3 bases are TGTGCCAGCAGTACCTCCCTCGGGATCGCGTTCGATTGGGACTTC.

The V gene is TRBV9, the J gene TRBJ2-2; 7 bases align to TRBD2. The V gene's germline CDR1 is SGDLS and CDR2 YYNGEE. This CDR3 spans 15 amino acids. Trimming at V came to 4 bases and at J to 4 bases, leaving 7 bases not matched to a gene. The CDR3 bases are TGTGCCAGCAGCCAAGATGGGGGGGTCACCGGGGAGCTGTTTTTT. Translating gives CASSQDGGVTGELFF.

In DNA form, the CDR3 reads TGTGCCAGCAGAGGACGAGGACTAGCACAGTACGAGCAGTACTTC. Translated, it gives CASRGRGLAQYEQYF. V usage is TRBV2 and J usage is TRBJ2-7, with 8 nucleotides matching TRBD2. V gave up 6 bases and J gave up 4 bases; unmatched junction bases: 11. The CDR3 spans 15 residues. From germline, CDR1 is SNHLY and CDR2 FYNNEI.

The rearrangement joins TRBV28 to TRBJ1-5; maybe TRBD1 (6 bases). Trimming pared 1 base from V and 2 bases from J, leaving 15 bases between. CDR1 MDHEN and CDR2 SYDVKM come from the germline V gene. This CDR3 is 17 amino acids long. The CDR3 sequence: CASSLSLRRGGNQPQHF. The CDR3 DNA reads as TGTGCCAGCAGTTTATCTCTCCGCAGGGGAGGCAATCAGCCCCAGCATTTT.

This clone showed up just once. The CDR3 nucleotides are TGTGCCAGCAGCTTATGGGACAGGGGGCGTAGAGAGACCCAGTACTTC. Its translation is CASSLWDRGRRETQYF. This sequence joins TRBV9 and TRBJ2-5; 12 bases are shared with TRBD1. The V gene end was trimmed by 4 bases and the J gene end by 4 bases; junction bases not matched to a gene: 8. From germline, CDR1 is SGDLS and CDR2 YYNGEE. This CDR3 is built from 16 residues.

CDR3 nucleotide sequence: TGTGCCAGCAGCGGGGCCCGCGGGGGGGGCAACACCGGGGAGCTGTTTTTT. This gives the protein CASSGARGGGNTGELFF. This chain connects TRBV9 to TRBJ2-2, with 9 bases aligning to TRBD2. CDR1 is SGDLS, CDR2 YYNGEE, per germline. Germline trimming cut 3 bases from V and 2 bases from J; bases unmatched to any gene: 8. This CDR3 is built from 17 residues.

V and J are TRBV5-1 and TRBJ2-1; D is possibly TRBD2 (6 bases). Trimming cost V 2 bases and J 6 bases, with 18 bases left between them. The CDR3 has 16 amino acids. Germline V gene sequence: CDR1 SGHRS, CDR2 YFSETQ. The CDR3 loop reads CASSLLGQAGPNEQFF. The CDR3 region has the DNA TGCGCCAGCAGCTTACTAGGTCAGGCGGGGCCCAATGAGCAGTTCTTC.

This chain uses TRBV7-9 with TRBJ1-2; 8 bases map to TRBD1. The germline gives CDR1 SEHNR, CDR2 FQNEAQ (reference sequence). The CDR3 consists of 16 residues. The V and J ends lost 1 base and 9 bases, in that order; junction bases with no gene match: 13. CDR3 DNA: TGTGCCAGCAGCTTAGGACAGGCAGGGGGCCTATTGAGCTACACCTTC. Its translation: CASSLGQAGGLLSYTF. The variable domain in full, completed from reference TRBV7-9 and TRBJ1-2, reads DTGVSQNPRHKITKRGQNVTFRCDPISEHNRLYWYRQTLGQGPEFLTYFQNEAQLEKSRLLSDRFSAERPKGSFSTLEIQRTEQGDSAMYLCASSLGQAGGLLSYTFGSGTRLTVV.

The chain employs TRBV30 and TRBJ2-3; no definite D call. V was shortened by 2 bases and J by 3 bases, with 6 bases between the two germline ends. The CDR3 is 12 amino acids. Germline V CDR1 and CDR2: GTSNPN, SVGIG (reference sequence). In DNA form, the CDR3 reads TGTGCCTGGAGTAGAGGAACAGATACGCAGTATTTT. Residues: CAWSRGTDTQYF.

This clone occurred a few times. The sample has other DNA sequences that encode this CDR3 too. The chain combines TRBV6-5 with TRBJ2-7, with D unresolved. CDR1 MNHEY and CDR2 SVGAGI come from the germline V gene. The length of the CDR3 is 15 residues. V lost 8 bases, J lost 4 bases, and 21 bases lay in between. Here the CDR3 DNA reads TGTGCCAGCTTTTTCAAGCAGAAGGCGGCATACGAGCAGTACTTC. Its translation: CASFFKQKAAYEQYF.

The table lists this clone with a few counts. The chain uses TRBV6-7 and TRBJ2-1, with D possibly being TRBD1 (6 bases). TRBV6-7 is noted as an ORF with a role that remains uncertain. The CDR3 spans 13 residues. Trimming pared 9 bases from V and 0 bases from J, leaving 9 bases between. The CDR3: CARQGSSYNEQFF. CDR3 bases: TGTGCCAGGCAGGGGAGCTCCTACAATGAGCAGTTCTTC.

This chain joins TRBV5-1 and TRBJ2-1; 8 bases align to TRBD1. Germline V gene sequence: CDR1 SGHRS, CDR2 YFSETQ. The V gene end was trimmed by 2 bases and the J gene end by 6 bases; junction bases not matched to a gene: 7. The CDR3 extends over 15 amino acids. The DNA for the CDR3 is TGCGCCAGCAGCTTTTTACAGGGGGGAGGCAATGAGCAGTTCTTC. The encoded protein is CASSFLQGGGNEQFF.

The V call is TRBV4-3, the J call TRBJ2-7; 10 bases match TRBD2. V dropped 0 bases and J dropped 4; count of bases not matched to a gene: 15. This CDR3 comprises 19 residues. The germline CDR1 and CDR2 sequences are LGHNA and YSLEER. In DNA form, the CDR3 reads TGCGCCAGCAGCCAAGAGCGGGGACTACTAGCGGGAATGGTATACGAGCAGTACTTC. This sequence encodes CASSQERGLLAGMVYEQYF.

This sequence joins TRBV28 and TRBJ2-7; D uncertain. Germline V gene sequence: CDR1 MDHEN, CDR2 SYDVKM. This CDR3 is 16 amino acids long. Trimming removed 4 bases from V and 6 bases from J, with 22 bases in between. CDR3 in amino acids: CASSSSPSYLAREQYF. The CDR3 bases are TGTGCCAGCAGTTCCTCCCCGTCTTATTTAGCCCGCGAGCAGTACTTC.

The V call is TRBV2, the J call TRBJ2-2; TRBD1 is a possible D gene (5 bases). Deletions cut 3 bases from V and 6 bases from J, with 11 bases between. There are 14 residues in the CDR3. Germline V gives CDR1 SNHLY, CDR2 FYNNEI. The CDR3 loop is CASSESTVPGELFF. CDR3 nucleotides: TGTGCCAGCAGTGAGTCGACAGTACCCGGGGAGCTGTTTTTT.

For this clone: The same CDR3 also results from other DNA sequences found in this sample. The chain employs TRBV2 and TRBJ1-5; 8 nucleotides align to TRBD1. CDR1 is SNHLY, CDR2 FYNNEI, per germline. V trimming: 7 bases; J trimming: 4 bases; junction bases outside the gene matches: 6. This CDR3 contains 14 residues. CDR3 amino acids: CASKGTGVNQPQHF. The DNA of the CDR3 is TGTGCCAGCAAAGGGACAGGAGTGAATCAGCCCCAGCATTTT.

The rearrangement uses TRBV5-1 and TRBJ2-3; TRBD2 matches at 7 bases. Germline V gene data show CDR1 as SGHRS and CDR2 as YFSETQ. The CDR3 totals 16 residues. Losses at the gene ends were 4 bases for V and 1 base for J; bases not matched to a gene: 9. CDR3 bases: TGCGCCAGCAGCAGGACCCCCAGCGGGGGCACAGATACGCAGTATTTT. This sequence encodes CASSRTPSGGTDTQYF.

The genes are TRBV4-2 and TRBJ2-1; 7 bases fit TRBD1. The CDR3 is made up of 17 amino acids. From germline, CDR1 is LGHNA and CDR2 YNFKEQ. V shed 1 base and J 3 bases; nucleotides not matched to a gene: 9. CDR3 DNA sequence: TGTGCCAGCAGCCAAGCGAACAGGGGCGCTTTCTACAATGAGCAGTTCTTC. Its translation is CASSQANRGAFYNEQFF.

The sample holds a few counts of this clone. The genes are TRBV19 and TRBJ1-1, with 8 nucleotides matching TRBD1. CDR1 is LNHDA, CDR2 SQIVND, per germline (reference sequence). After removal of 8 bases from V and 0 bases from J, the junction contained 8 bases not matched to a gene. CDR3 length: 15 residues. The CDR3 sequence: CASFHPGQVNTEAFF. CDR3 in DNA: TGTGCCAGTTTCCACCCGGGACAGGTGAACACTGAAGCTTTCTTT.

V and J are TRBV7-9 and TRBJ1-2, with D perhaps matching TRBD1 (5 bases). Germline V gene sequence: CDR1 SEHNR, CDR2 FQNEAQ (reference sequence). This CDR3 spans 14 amino acids. V was clipped by 1 base and J by 1 base, with 7 bases between them. CDR3 DNA sequence: TGTGCCAGCAGCTTAGGACAGAATAACTATGGCTACACCTTC. It codes for CASSLGQNNYGYTF.

This chain connects TRBV6-5 to TRBJ2-7; 7 bases map to TRBD1. From germline, CDR1 is MNHEY and CDR2 SVGAGI. J gave up 6 bases and V 0 bases, and 8 bases lay outside the gene matches. The CDR3 contains 15 residues. CDR3 region: CASSYSGTVPSEQYF. CDR3 bases: TGTGCCAGCAGTTACTCCGGGACAGTCCCTTCCGAGCAGTACTTC.

The chain uses TRBV28 and TRBJ1-5; 8 nucleotides align to TRBD1. The CDR3 covers 13 residues. Germline V gene lookup returns CDR1 MDHEN and CDR2 SYDVKM. J was trimmed by 6 bases and V by 9 bases; bases with no gene match: 7. CDR3 sequence: CASLTGVGQPQHF. CDR3 DNA: TGTGCCAGTTTGACAGGGGTCGGTCAGCCCCAGCATTTT.